This entry lists 22 T cell receptor beta chains sequenced from one sample in a study of metastatic and nonmetastatic thyroid tumors. None of the patients had undergone any treatment ahead of thyroid surgery. Using MiXCR, TCRdb re-called clones from the PCR reads. The sample has under 20,000 clones, roughly 25% seen once. Sequenced material: blood. The receptors were sampled from a male donor with papillary thyroid cancer or a benign thyroid nodule (not recorded which). Some clones in this sample may be carry-over from other donors' samples.

The table lists this clone with many counts. The gene calls are TRBV19 and TRBJ1-5; unclear D gene. Trimming removed 5 bases from V and 6 bases from J, with 11 bases in between. Germline assignment: CDR1 LNHDA and CDR2 SQIVND (reference sequence). The CDR3 loop spans 13 amino acids. The CDR3: CASSLKLGQPQHF. The CDR3, as DNA: TGTGCCAGTAGTCTCAAGTTGGGTCAGCCCCAGCATTTT.

This chain links TRBV11-3 with TRBJ2-5; D ambiguous. TRBJ2-1 matches the DNA end more closely, so the J call is doubtful. Germline CDR1 SGHNT, CDR2 YENEEA. This CDR3 is built from 13 residues. CDR3 sequence: CASSLNGANEQFF. CDR3 sequence (DNA): TGTGCCAGCAGCTTGAACGGAGCCAATGAGCAGTTCTTC.

This clone was observed many times. At one boundary the junction diverges from the germline segment, which might be a read error. Distinct nucleotide sequences in the sample also encode this CDR3. This chain links TRBV10-2 with TRBJ2-4; no clear D. The CDR3 loop spans 14 amino acids. The germline gives CDR1 WSHSY, CDR2 SAAADI. The CDR3 DNA reads TGCGCCAGCTACTCGGGCAGAGCCCAAAACATTCAGTACTTC. Translation gives CASYSGRAQNIQYF.

The J gene is TRBJ1-3, the V gene TRBV20-1, with 7 positions matching TRBD1. Germline lookup yields CDR1 DFQATT and CDR2 SNEGSKA (reference sequence). The trim removed 1 base at V and 0 bases at J, leaving 3 bases unmatched. This CDR3 has 15 residues. The CDR3 DNA is TGCAGTGCTAGAGGAGGGGGCAGCTCTGGAAACACCATATATTTT. Residues: CSARGGGSSGNTIYF.

Relative to its sample, this clone is medium-sized (0.01 to 0.1%). The V and J genes are TRBV20-1 and TRBJ1-2, with a possible D match to TRBD1 (6 bases). Per germline, CDR1 DFQATT and CDR2 SNEGSKA (reference sequence). The V and J ends lost 5 bases and 4 bases respectively, with 17 bases between them. The CDR3 is 14 residues long. In DNA form, the CDR3 reads TGCAGTGCTGACCAGGGGAGTGGCGGCTATGGCTACACCTTC. It specifies CSADQGSGGYGYTF.

Within the sample, this clone is medium-sized. The V gene is TRBV20-1, the J gene TRBJ2-7; no clear D gene. V gave up 6 bases and J gave up 0 bases, with 6 bases separating them. The germline gives CDR1 DFQATT, CDR2 SNEGSKA (reference sequence). CDR3 size: 11 residues. The CDR3 nucleotides are TGCAGTGCCGGGTACTCCTACGAGCAGTACTTC. The encoded protein is CSAGYSYEQYF.

At least ten counts were recorded for this clone. The chain couples TRBV29-1 to TRBJ2-7, with a tentative D call TRBD2 (5 bases). The germline CDR1 and CDR2 sequences are SQVTM and ANQGSEA. The CDR3 has 15 residues. Deletions cut 1 base from V and 7 bases from J, with 20 bases between. The CDR3 DNA reads TGCAGCGTTGAAGGTACCGGACTTCCATATGGGGAGCAGTACTTC. Protein: CSVEGTGLPYGEQYF.

This clone was seen many times. The V gene is TRBV5-6, the J gene TRBJ2-5; 7 nucleotides align to TRBD1. This CDR3 has 14 amino acids. Germline lookup yields CDR1 SGHDT and CDR2 YYEEEE. With 2 bases clipped from V and 2 bases from J, the junction kept 3 bases outside the gene matches. The CDR3 DNA reads as TGTGCCAGCAGCTTCGGCAGGGGGCAAGAGACCCAGTACTTC. It is translated as CASSFGRGQETQYF.

V gene TRBV5-1 combines with J gene TRBJ1-2; D is possibly TRBD1 (5 bases). The CDR3 runs to 16 residues. The ends were cut back, 1 base at V and 4 bases at J, with 17 bases in the middle. Germline CDR1 SGHRS, CDR2 YFSETQ. DNA of the CDR3: TGCGCCAGCAGCTTGACCCCTCAGACAGTTATCTATGGCTACACCTTC. Protein: CASSLTPQTVIYGYTF.

The V gene is TRBV4-1, the J gene TRBJ2-7; no reliable D call. Trimming removed 0 bases from V and 6 bases from J, with 3 bases in between. CDR3 length: 11 amino acids. Germline assignment: CDR1 MGHRA and CDR2 YSYEKL. The DNA of the CDR3 is TGCGCCAGCAGCCAAGACGCCGAGCAGTACTTC. Its translation: CASSQDAEQYF.

This chain uses TRBV11-2 with TRBJ2-1, with 14 bases lining up with TRBD2. Germline CDR1 reads SGHAT; CDR2 reads FQNNGV. J lost 5 bases, V lost 0 bases, and 3 bases had no gene match. The CDR3 is 17 amino acids. In nucleotides, the CDR3 is TGTGCCAGCAGCTTAGAGGGACTAGCGGGAGTAGACAATGAGCAGTTCTTC. Amino acids: CASSLEGLAGVDNEQFF.

This clone has a count of ten or more. This chain joins TRBV6-1 and TRBJ1-5; D is undetermined. V lost 6 bases to trimming and J lost 0 bases, with 6 bases between them. This CDR3 is 13 amino acids long. Per the germline V gene, CDR1 is MNHNS and CDR2 is SASEGT. The CDR3 loop is CASRKYSNQPQHF. CDR3 nucleotide sequence: TGTGCCAGCAGAAAATATAGCAATCAGCCCCAGCATTTT.

This clone was counted a few times. Because it lacks the conserved phenylalanine or tryptophan at the end, this CDR3 is likely a read error. The chain is built from TRBV25-1 and TRBJ2-1; tentative D call: TRBD2 (6 bases). The CDR3 contains 14 residues. Germline V gives CDR1 MGHDK, CDR2 SYGVNS. Trimming shortened V by 3 bases and J by 12 bases, and 18 bases separated the two germline ends. The CDR3 nucleotides are TGTGCCAGCAGTGAGGTCGGGGGAATAGCGTTGCAGTTCCTC. It translates to CASSEVGGIALQFL.

This clone is judged medium-sized. J is TRBJ2-1 and V is TRBV5-1; 8 bases agree with TRBD2. Germline CDR1 and CDR2: SGHRS and YFSETQ. V gave up 5 bases and J gave up 3 bases; unmatched junction bases: 7. The length of the CDR3 is 15 residues. The CDR3 sequence: CASRRSGRVYNEQFF. The CDR3, as DNA: TGCGCCAGCAGACGGAGCGGGAGAGTCTACAATGAGCAGTTCTTC.

The chain links TRBV7-9 to TRBJ1-2; TRBD1 aligns across 10 bases. Germline V gives CDR1 SEHNR, CDR2 FQNEAQ (reference sequence). The CDR3 totals 14 residues. Trimming cost V 5 bases and J 8 bases; bases outside gene matches: 8. CDR3 protein: CASSRDRGADGYTF. CDR3 nucleotides: TGTGCCAGCAGCCGGGACAGGGGCGCGGACGGCTACACCTTC.

V usage is TRBV7-2 and J usage is TRBJ2-3; D remains ambiguous. The CDR3 consists of 13 residues. Germline V lookup: CDR1 SGHTA, CDR2 FQGNSA. Deletions cut 0 bases from V and 7 bases from J, with 8 bases between. CDR3 sequence: CASSLACRYTQYF. The CDR3, as DNA: TGTGCCAGCAGCTTAGCGTGCCGATATACGCAGTATTTT.

The V gene is TRBV7-8, the J gene TRBJ1-1; perhaps TRBD1 as D (6 bases). Germline V lookup: CDR1 SGHVS, CDR2 FQNEAQ. The CDR3 runs 13 residues. V lost 4 bases and J lost 10, with 16 bases in between. CDR3 sequence (DNA): TGTGCCAGCAGCTCACCGCAAGGGGGTCCAGCTTTCTTT. Residues: CASSSPQGGPAFF.

Ten or more counts support this clone. The chain recombines TRBV7-2 with TRBJ2-3; TRBD2 matches at 11 bases. In germline, CDR1 is SGHTA, CDR2 FQGNSA. The CDR3 is 15 residues long. The ends lost 3 bases at V and 3 bases at J; junction bases unmatched: 2. The CDR3 DNA is TGTGCCAGCAGCTTTAGCGGGAGGGCGACAGATACGCAGTATTTT. This translates into CASSFSGRATDTQYF.

This clone was found a few times. The J gene is TRBJ2-7, the V gene TRBV27, with D uncertain. V dropped 8 bases and J dropped 0 bases, with 8 bases sitting between them. Germline values: CDR1 MNHEY, CDR2 SMNVEV (reference sequence). The CDR3 extends over 12 amino acids. CDR3 in amino acids: CASYSSSYEQYF. The CDR3 region has the DNA TGTGCCAGCTACAGCAGCTCCTACGAGCAGTACTTC.

By frequency in the sample, this clone is medium-sized. This chain links TRBV20-1 with TRBJ2-7, with TRBD1 as a possible D gene (6 bases). Germline-derived CDR1 and CDR2 are DFQATT and SNEGSKA (reference sequence). This CDR3 contains 14 residues. Trimming left V 6 bases short and J 0 bases short, with 15 bases between. CDR3 in amino acids: CSAIQGYSSYEQYF. In nucleotides, the CDR3 is TGCAGTGCCATCCAGGGGTACAGCTCCTACGAGCAGTACTTC.

By sample fraction, this clone is medium-sized. The CDR3 bases are TGCGCCAGCACCCATGGGGCGTCCCAGTCCGAGCAGTACTTC. Amino acid sequence: CASTHGASQSEQYF. The chain has TRBV5-1 and TRBJ2-7; possible D gene TRBD1, 5 bases. V was clipped by 6 bases and J by 6 bases, with 19 bases between them. CDR1 and CDR2 (germline): SGHRS, YFSETQ. This CDR3 region has 14 residues. Full variable domain (remainder filled in from reference TRBV5-1 and TRBJ2-7): KAGVTQTPRYLIKTRGQQVTLSCSPISGHRSVSWYQQTPGQGLQFLFEYFSETQRNKGNFPGRFSGRQFSNSRSEMNVSTLELGDSALYLCASTHGASQSEQYFGPGTRLTVT.

This clone has ten or more counts. The chain couples TRBV28 to TRBJ2-5; no definite D call. The germline V gene has CDR1 MDHEN and CDR2 SYDVKM. This CDR3 has 15 amino acids. V was trimmed by 0 bases and J by 2 bases, leaving 10 bases between them. CDR3 amino acids: CASSLWSGLQETQYF. The CDR3 DNA follows: TGTGCCAGCAGTTTATGGTCAGGATTGCAAGAGACCCAGTACTTC.